The following is a T cell receptor (beta chain) sequence with its context. This entry comes from a study of shared clonotypes between healthy human individuals. An even split of each subset's genomic DNA across several immunoSEQ plates was performed. The sorted-subset replicate PCRs were given about 210 ng DNA, which is approximately 30,000 T cell genomes. Sequencing used immunoSEQ multiplex PCR; TCRdb keeps in-frame clones, though not all of them. The top ten hold roughly 24% of the sample, which has about 120,000 clones, about 63% seen once. The ends were cut back, 1 base at V and 3 bases at J, with 10 bases in the middle. Per germline, CDR1 SGHRS and CDR2 YFSETQ. CDR3 length: 14 residues.

The receptor's source is a woman aged 30 to 39 in good health. V gene TRBV5-1 combines with J gene TRBJ1-2; no reliable D call. The specimen sequenced was memory CD8+ T cells sorted from blood. Subset meaning: CD45RO+ cells pooled with CCR7-negative TemRA cells. The CDR3 loop is CASSLRAQDYGYTF. CDR3 sequence (DNA): TGCGCCAGCAGCTTGCGTGCCCAGGACTATGGCTACACCTTC. The full variable domain, rest sourced from reference TRBV5-1 and TRBJ1-2, is KAGVTQTPRYLIKTRGQQVTLSCSPISGHRSVSWYQQTPGQGLQFLFEYFSETQRNKGNFPGRFSGRQFSNSRSEMNVSTLELGDSALYLCASSLRAQDYGYTFGSGTRLTVV.